This T cell receptor (beta chain) was observed in a study of blood T cells in healthy people across ages. Study results and limitations: Among long-lived donors, naive CD4+ cells were more numerous and diversity higher than in aged donors.

The authors ran a second PCR of about 6 to 11 cycles using a sample-barcoded 5' primer and a J-beta primer mix. TCRdb re-called the 5' RACE reads through MiXCR, storing one row per CDR3 protein. The sample includes roughly 730,000 distinct CDR3 sequences, approximately 60% seen only once; the top ten take roughly 24%. Concerning this clonotype itself: What it binds is unknown.

The donors, all healthy, were Caucasians living in Russia, aged about 6 to 95. The CDR3 is 14 amino acids. The V end lost 4 bases, the J end lost 3 bases, and 13 bases lay between the germline ends. CDR1 is MGHRA, CDR2 YSYEKL, per germline. The sample was blood. The sequence was collected from a man between 35 and 55 years old in good health. The chain joins TRBV4-1 to TRBJ2-7; D possibly corresponds to TRBD1 (6 bases). CDR3 protein: CASSLRTDYYEQYF. The CDR3, as DNA: TGCGCCAGCAGCCTCCGGACAGATTACTACGAGCAGTACTTC.